The present TCR beta chain was sequenced within a study of early stage breast cancer tumors. Generated by immunoSEQ multiplex PCR, the TCRdb table keeps only in-frame clones and is missing some. Of about 5,500 clones listed, 70% are singletons. Per the germline V gene, CDR1 is SGHRS and CDR2 is YFSETQ. This CDR3 has 15 amino acids. The germline V and J ends were trimmed by 3 bases and 6 bases, with 15 bases remaining between them. Material for sequencing was normal breast tissue next to the tumor. The V gene is TRBV5-1, the J gene TRBJ1-4; D may be TRBD1 (5 bases). The clonotype comes from a person aged 55 to 75 with breast cancer. The CDR3 DNA sequence: TGCGCCAGCAGCTGGGGCCTCACCTCCCATGAAAAACTGTTTTTT. Translation: CASSWGLTSHEKLFF.